These 27 T cell receptor beta chains were all obtained from the same sample, sequenced in a study of blood T cell repertoires in COVID-19 (dated by TCRdb to about 2020). Library prep was done by the immunoSEQ multiplex PCR assay. The clones in this table, taken by TCRdb from immuneACCESS, are in-frame only. Not every clone is retained; where verified, under half of the shortfall comes from an unresolved V gene, and the cause of the rest is unknown. Counted in this sample were about 130,000 clones; over 80% of them appeared once. The top ten hold 12% of the sample. The sequenced material came from peripheral blood. The receptors were gathered from a man aged 60-69 years with acute or convalescent COVID-19.

This clone was seen a handful of times. Additional DNA sequences in this sample encode the identical CDR3. V gene TRBV9 combines with J gene TRBJ2-3; the D gene is possibly TRBD2 (6 bases). CDR1 is SGDLS, CDR2 YYNGEE, per germline. V was pared by 0 bases and J by 5 bases, with 7 bases between. The CDR3 is 13 residues long. In nucleotides, the CDR3 is TGTGCCAGCAGCGTAGGGGGAGGAGATACGCAGTATTTT. It encodes CASSVGGGDTQYF.

The rearrangement joins TRBV19 to TRBJ1-5; D might be TRBD1 (5 bases). Per the germline V gene, CDR1 is LNHDA and CDR2 is SQIVND (reference sequence). This CDR3 has 16 amino acids. V lost 3 bases to trimming and J lost 4 bases, with 16 bases between them. For the CDR3, the DNA is TGTGCCAGTAGTATTGGATCCGGAGGGGTAAATCAGCCCCAGCATTTT. Its protein product is CASSIGSGGVNQPQHF.

The V and J genes are TRBV12-3 or TRBV12-4 and TRBJ1-4; possibly TRBD1 for D (6 bases). The length of the CDR3 is 13 residues. V was clipped by 7 bases and J by 11 bases, with 17 bases between them. The CDR3 DNA sequence: TGTGCCAGCAACCCGGGGGGGGCGGGCAAACTGTTTTTT. Protein: CASNPGGAGKLFF.

V usage is TRBV4-1 and J usage is TRBJ1-5, with TRBD1 matching over 9 bases. There are 16 residues in the CDR3. Germline CDR1 is MGHRA and CDR2 is YSYEKL. V was clipped by 6 bases and J by 2 bases; unmatched bases: 8. CDR3 region: CASRQQGAGGNQPQHF. As DNA, the CDR3 is TGCGCCAGCAGGCAACAGGGGGCGGGGGGCAATCAGCCCCAGCATTTT.

This clone occurred once. The chain combines TRBV3-1 (or the pseudogene TRBV3-2) with TRBJ2-7, with D tentatively TRBD2 (6 bases). CDR1 and CDR2 from the germline V gene are LGHDT and YNNKEL (reference sequence). The CDR3 covers 15 residues. Trimming pared 4 bases from V and 0 bases from J, leaving 13 bases between. CDR3 nucleotides: TGTGCCAGCAGCCCGGGGACTGCGAGCTCCTACGAGCAGTACTTC. It encodes CASSPGTASSYEQYF.

The chain is built from TRBV11-2 and TRBJ2-3; D might be TRBD1 (5 bases). The length of the CDR3 is 13 residues. CDR1 and CDR2 from the germline V gene are SGHAT and FQNNGV. V was cut by 5 bases and J by 5 bases, with 11 bases left in between. CDR3 residues: CASSEHRIDTQYF. CDR3 DNA: TGTGCCAGCAGCGAACACAGGATAGATACGCAGTATTTT.

The chain couples TRBV28 to TRBJ2-7, with 10 bases that match TRBD2. CDR3 length equals 17 residues. The J segment lost 4 bases and the V segment lost 6 bases, leaving 15 bases of the junction unmatched. Germline-derived CDR1 and CDR2 are MDHEN and SYDVKM. Written as DNA, the CDR3 is TGTGCCAGCAGGACTAGCGGGCCCCAGGGGGTAAAATACGAGCAGTACTTC. Amino acids: CASRTSGPQGVKYEQYF.

The chain recombines TRBV21-1 with TRBJ1-2. TRBV21-1 is designated a pseudogene. There are 14 residues in the CDR3. The CDR3 is CASSKNPGNYGYTF. In DNA, the CDR3 is TGTGCCAGCAGCAAGAATCCGGGGAACTATGGCTACACCTTC.

This rearrangement joins TRBV7-2 to TRBJ2-3; D call uncertain. Germline V lookup: CDR1 SGHTA, CDR2 FQGNSA. The CDR3 is made up of 17 amino acids. Trimming removed 1 base from V and 0 bases from J, with 14 bases in between. CDR3 amino acids: CASSLDRWSPSTDTQYF. The CDR3 DNA is TGTGCCAGCAGCTTAGATCGATGGAGTCCAAGCACAGATACGCAGTATTTT.

This clone turned up a few times. The chain carries TRBV18 and TRBJ2-3; 10 positions agree with TRBD2. The V segment lost 4 bases and the J segment 4 bases; nucleotides outside the gene matches: 5. CDR3 length: 15 amino acids. The V gene's germline CDR1 is KGHSH and CDR2 LQKENI. CDR3 DNA sequence: TGTGCCAGCTCACTAGCGGGAGGTGGGCCAGATACGCAGTATTTT. Its translation: CASSLAGGGPDTQYF.

This chain joins TRBV5-1 and TRBJ2-2, with 9 bases matching TRBD1. CDR3 length: 16 residues. The germline V gene has CDR1 SGHRS and CDR2 YFSETQ. V lost 5 bases and J lost 7; bases outside the gene matches: 12. The CDR3 here is CASSWTGVALGGELFF. Written as DNA, the CDR3 is TGCGCCAGCAGTTGGACAGGGGTGGCCCTTGGCGGGGAGCTGTTTTTT.

This chain links TRBV12-3 or TRBV12-4 with TRBJ2-6, with D hard to call. V lost 3 bases, J lost 3 bases, and 3 bases lay in between. This CDR3 is built from 13 residues. CDR3 region: CASSFYGANVLTF. CDR3 nucleotide sequence: TGTGCCAGCAGTTTTTATGGGGCCAACGTCCTGACTTTC.

The chain recombines TRBV5-1 with TRBJ2-2, with 7 bases fitting TRBD1. The CDR3 totals 14 residues. The germline V gene encodes CDR1 SGHRS and CDR2 YFSETQ. With 0 bases clipped from V and 4 bases from J, the junction kept 0 bases outside the gene matches. CDR3 in DNA: TGCGCCAGCAGCTTGGACAGGGGCACCGGGGAGCTGTTTTTT. As protein: CASSLDRGTGELFF.

The gene calls are TRBV27 and TRBJ2-7, with TRBD1 as a possible D gene (7 bases). Germline CDR1 is MNHEY and CDR2 is SMNVEV (reference sequence). V was shortened by 4 bases and J by 7 bases, with 17 bases between the two germline ends. This CDR3 region has 14 residues. CDR3 coding DNA: TGTGCCAGCAGTTCCCAGGGGGGCATATGGGAGCAGTACTTC. Translation gives CASSSQGGIWEQYF.

This clone has a single count. The chain carries TRBV6-5 and TRBJ1-5; D possibly corresponds to TRBD1 (5 bases). Germline CDR1 reads MNHEY; CDR2 reads SVGAGI. V was shortened by 4 bases and J by 2 bases, with 9 bases between the two germline ends. This CDR3 contains 14 residues. The CDR3 reads CASSSRGRNQPQHF. The CDR3 nucleotides are TGTGCCAGCAGTTCAAGGGGTCGCAATCAGCCCCAGCATTTT.

CDR3 sequence (DNA): TGTGCCAGCAGCTTAAGCGGGAAAGTTGCCGAGCAGTACTTC. Its protein product is CASSLSGKVAEQYF. The V call is TRBV7-2, the J call TRBJ2-7; 7 bases agree with TRBD2. CDR3 length equals 14 residues. Per the germline V gene, CDR1 is SGHTA and CDR2 is FQGNSA. V shed 2 bases, J shed 6 bases, and the junction held 7 bases outside the gene matches.

This clone was observed a single time. J is TRBJ2-7 and V is TRBV11-2, with a possible D match to TRBD2 (5 bases). The germline gives CDR1 SGHAT, CDR2 FQNNGV. The CDR3 is 13 residues long. Trimming left V 11 bases short and J 4 bases short, with 18 bases between. The CDR3, as DNA: TGTGCCGCTTCCGGCGGCCCGGGGTACGAGCAGTACTTC. It codes for CAASGGPGYEQYF.

V is TRBV28 and J is TRBJ1-2; perhaps TRBD1 as D (6 bases). CDR3 length equals 14 residues. Germline CDR1 is MDHEN and CDR2 is SYDVKM. V shed 3 bases and J shed 5 bases, with 13 bases lying between them. The CDR3 loop is CASSFGGARYGYTF. For the CDR3, the DNA is TGTGCCAGCAGTTTTGGGGGGGCGCGGTATGGCTACACCTTC.

This clone was detected a few times. The chain has TRBV28 and TRBJ1-3; 8 nucleotides align to TRBD1. Germline V gene data show CDR1 as MDHEN and CDR2 as SYDVKM. The CDR3 is made up of 17 amino acids. V dropped 6 bases and J dropped 0; count of bases not matched to a gene: 10. CDR3 amino acids: CASRSGTGVASGNTIYF. CDR3 nucleotide sequence: TGTGCCAGCAGATCTGGGACAGGAGTTGCCTCTGGAAACACCATATATTTT.

The rearrangement joins TRBV28 to TRBJ1-3; 11 nucleotides line up with TRBD1. V lost 10 bases and J lost 1; bases outside the gene matches: 6. CDR1 MDHEN and CDR2 SYDVKM come from the germline V gene. This CDR3 spans 15 amino acids. The CDR3 DNA reads TGTGCCACCGGGACAGGGGGTTTTTCTGGAAACACCATATATTTT. Translating it yields CATGTGGFSGNTIYF.

V usage is TRBV20-1 and J usage is TRBJ1-6, with 7 bases identical to TRBD1. Germline CDR1 DFQATT, CDR2 SNEGSKA (reference sequence). Losses at the gene ends were 3 bases for V and 4 bases for J; bases not matched to a gene: 3. The CDR3 totals 14 residues. CDR3 coding DNA: TGCAGTGCTAGTGGGACAGAGTATAATTCACCCCTCCACTTT. Protein sequence: CSASGTEYNSPLHF.

The J gene is TRBJ2-2, the V gene TRBV5-1, with 13 bases matching TRBD2. V lost 4 bases and J lost 6; bases outside the gene matches: 3. CDR3 length: 15 residues. CDR1 is SGHRS and CDR2 is YFSETQ in the germline V gene. The CDR3: CASSPGLAGPGELFF. In nucleotides, the CDR3 is TGCGCCAGCAGCCCGGGACTAGCGGGACCCGGGGAGCTGTTTTTT.

The chain couples TRBV3-1 (or the pseudogene TRBV3-2) to TRBJ2-3; D perhaps matches TRBD2 (5 bases). Per germline, CDR1 LGHDT and CDR2 YNNKEL (reference sequence). The CDR3 has 16 amino acids. The V gene lost 5 bases and the J gene lost 2 bases, with 17 bases spanning the gap. The CDR3 region is CASSAREWFSTDTQYF. CDR3 coding DNA: TGTGCCAGCAGCGCGAGGGAGTGGTTCTCCACAGATACGCAGTATTTT.

This clone has a handful of counts. V usage is TRBV4-1 and J usage is TRBJ1-1; D may be TRBD1 (6 bases). V dropped 6 bases and J dropped 6 bases, with 26 bases sitting between them. The CDR3 consists of 17 residues. Germline values: CDR1 MGHRA, CDR2 YSYEKL. CDR3 loop: CASSRLQGPIRAPEAFF. The CDR3 DNA reads TGCGCCAGCAGTCGGTTACAGGGCCCGATCCGAGCACCTGAAGCTTTCTTT.

The genes are TRBV2 and TRBJ1-6; D ambiguous. The length of the CDR3 is 13 residues. V was clipped by 6 bases and J by 10 bases, with 13 bases between them. Germline CDR1 SNHLY, CDR2 FYNNEI. The CDR3 coding sequence is TGTGCCAGCAGCGGGTGGAGGGAATCACCCCTCCACTTT. It codes for CASSGWRESPLHF.

This chain links TRBV5-1 with TRBJ1-2; TRBD1 aligns across 9 bases. The J segment lost 9 bases and the V segment lost 0 bases, leaving 9 bases of the junction unmatched. This CDR3 contains 15 residues. Germline CDR1 is SGHRS and CDR2 is YFSETQ. In DNA, the CDR3 is TGCGCCAGCAGCTTGGCCCCGGGACAGGGTATGAGCTACACCTTC. Translated, it gives CASSLAPGQGMSYTF. Full variable domain (outside the CDR3, taken from reference TRBV5-1 and TRBJ1-2): KAGVTQTPRYLIKTRGQQVTLSCSPISGHRSVSWYQQTPGQGLQFLFEYFSETQRNKGNFPGRFSGRQFSNSRSEMNVSTLELGDSALYLCASSLAPGQGMSYTFGSGTRLTVV.

This chain uses TRBV18 with TRBJ2-7; 8 bases align to TRBD1. CDR3 length: 13 residues. V shed 11 bases and J 3 bases; nucleotides not matched to a gene: 9. Looked up from germline, CDR1 is KGHSH and CDR2 is LQKENI. The CDR3 here is CARRQGAIYEQYF. In DNA form, the CDR3 reads TGTGCCCGGAGGCAGGGGGCGATCTACGAGCAGTACTTC.